This TCR beta chain was sequenced for a study of T cells in Graves' hyperthyroidism and ophthalmopathy. General observations from the study: Most thyroid clonotypes that were expanded above 0.001 also turned up in blood.

The investigators amplified TCR beta CDR3 regions from RNA transcripts. The TCR CDR3 first-round RT-PCR relied on the HTBI primer set. TCRdb re-called the multiplex PCR reads through MiXCR, storing one row per CDR3 protein. Of 250,000 to 300,000 distinct CDR3 sequences in the sample, about 19% are singletons; the top ten hold less than 40%. Based on clinical symptoms, serum thyroxine and TRAb, thyroid ultrasound and orbital computed tomography, diagnoses were reached. The CDR3 totals 14 residues. Germline CDR1 reads LGHDT; CDR2 reads YNNKEL (reference sequence). The J segment lost 5 bases and the V segment lost 3 bases, leaving 4 bases of the junction unmatched. This clonotype has at least ten counts. Its antigen is still unknown.

Material for sequencing was blood. This chain links TRBV3-1 with TRBJ1-1, with 9 positions matching TRBD1. This receptor was obtained from a man aged 45-60 years with Graves' ophthalmopathy. The CDR3 region has the DNA TGTGCCAGCAGCCAGGGGACAGGGCAGACTGAAGCTTTCTTT. It encodes CASSQGTGQTEAFF.